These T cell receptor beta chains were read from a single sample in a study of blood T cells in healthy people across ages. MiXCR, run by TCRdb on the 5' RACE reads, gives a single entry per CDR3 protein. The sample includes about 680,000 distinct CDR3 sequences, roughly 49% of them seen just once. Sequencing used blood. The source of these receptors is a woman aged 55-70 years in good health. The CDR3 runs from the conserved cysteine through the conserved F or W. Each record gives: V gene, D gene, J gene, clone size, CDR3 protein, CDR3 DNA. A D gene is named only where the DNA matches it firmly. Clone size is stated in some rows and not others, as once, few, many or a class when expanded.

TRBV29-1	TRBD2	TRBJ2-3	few	CSVSGRAASSTDTQYF	TGCAGCGTTAGCGGGAGGGCAGCCTCTAGCACAGATACGCAGTATTTT
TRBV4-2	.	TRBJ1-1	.	CASSQTPGSAGTEAFF	TGTGCCAGCAGCCAGACTCCGGGTTCGGCGGGGACTGAAGCTTTCTTT
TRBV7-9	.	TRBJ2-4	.	CASSFPETIQYF	TGTGCCAGCAGCTTCCCAGAGACAATTCAGTACTTC
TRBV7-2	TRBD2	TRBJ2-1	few	CASSWGGVVYEQFF	TGTGCCAGCAGCTGGGGAGGGGTAGTCTATGAGCAGTTCTTC
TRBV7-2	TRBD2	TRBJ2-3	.	CASSYTGTSVTDTQYF	TGTGCCAGCAGCTACACCGGGACTAGCGTCACAGATACGCAGTATTTT
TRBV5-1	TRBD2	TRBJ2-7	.	CASSPAGGYSYEQYF	TGCGCCAGCAGCCCGGCGGGGGGGTATTCCTACGAGCAGTACTTC
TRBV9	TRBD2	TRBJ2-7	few	CASSLGLAGVGSYEQYF	TGTGCCAGCAGTTTGGGACTAGCGGGAGTTGGTTCCTACGAGCAGTACTTC
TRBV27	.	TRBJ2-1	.	CASSLSSGAQFF	TGTGCCAGCAGTTTATCGTCGGGAGCCCAGTTCTTC
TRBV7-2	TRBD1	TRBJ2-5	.	CASSLARTGTETQYF	TGTGCCAGCAGCTTAGCGAGGACAGGGACAGAGACCCAGTACTTC
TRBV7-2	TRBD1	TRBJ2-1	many	CASSLGDRDEQFF	TGCGCCAGCAGCTTGGGGGACAGGGATGAGCAGTTCTTC
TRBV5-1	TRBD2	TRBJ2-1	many	CASFRLAGDYEQFF	TGCGCCAGCTTCAGGCTAGCGGGGGACTACGAGCAGTTCTTC
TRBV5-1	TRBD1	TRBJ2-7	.	CASSLQTGADEQYF	TGCGCCAGCAGCCTACAGACAGGGGCGGACGAGCAGTACTTC
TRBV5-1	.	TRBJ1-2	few	CASSLRTEANYGYTF	TGCGCCAGCAGCTTGAGGACAGAAGCTAACTATGGCTACACCTTC
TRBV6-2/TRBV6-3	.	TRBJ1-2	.	CASSQPFYGYTF	TGTGCCAGCAGTCAACCCTTCTATGGCTACACCTTC
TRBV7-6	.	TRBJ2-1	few	CASSSAQGNEQFF	TGTGCCAGCAGCTCTGCACAGGGAAATGAGCAGTTCTTC
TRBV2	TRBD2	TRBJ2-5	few	CASSVTSGREQTQYF	TGTGCCAGCAGTGTGACTAGCGGGAGGGAGCAGACCCAGTACTTC
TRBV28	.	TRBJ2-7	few	CASSLIRGLYEQYF	TGTGCCAGCAGTTTAATAAGGGGATTATACGAGCAGTACTTC
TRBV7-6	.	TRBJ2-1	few	CASSLDRGIGNEQFF	TGTGCCAGCAGCTTAGACCGGGGCATAGGGAATGAGCAGTTCTTC
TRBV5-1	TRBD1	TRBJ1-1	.	CASKRTGVDTGAFF	TGCGCCAGCAAGAGGACAGGGGTGGACACTGGAGCTTTCTTT
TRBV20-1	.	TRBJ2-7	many	CSARPGGRSYEQYF	TGCAGTGCTCGCCCGGGGGGCCGCTCCTACGAGCAGTACTTC
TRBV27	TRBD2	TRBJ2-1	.	CASSLSGLAGVKQFF	TGTGCCAGCAGTTTATCGGGACTAGCGGGAGTTAAGCAGTTCTTC
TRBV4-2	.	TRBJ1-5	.	CASSQSAGYSQPQHF	TGTGCCAGCAGCCAATCCGCGGGTTATAGTCAGCCCCAGCATTTT
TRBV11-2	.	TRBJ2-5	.	CASSLIQGSETQYF	TGTGCCAGCAGCTTAATCCAGGGTTCCGAGACCCAGTACTTC
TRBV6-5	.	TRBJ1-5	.	CASSYSGTEVYSNQPQHF	TGTGCCAGCAGTTACTCGGGGACTGAGGTCTATAGCAATCAGCCCCAGCATTTT